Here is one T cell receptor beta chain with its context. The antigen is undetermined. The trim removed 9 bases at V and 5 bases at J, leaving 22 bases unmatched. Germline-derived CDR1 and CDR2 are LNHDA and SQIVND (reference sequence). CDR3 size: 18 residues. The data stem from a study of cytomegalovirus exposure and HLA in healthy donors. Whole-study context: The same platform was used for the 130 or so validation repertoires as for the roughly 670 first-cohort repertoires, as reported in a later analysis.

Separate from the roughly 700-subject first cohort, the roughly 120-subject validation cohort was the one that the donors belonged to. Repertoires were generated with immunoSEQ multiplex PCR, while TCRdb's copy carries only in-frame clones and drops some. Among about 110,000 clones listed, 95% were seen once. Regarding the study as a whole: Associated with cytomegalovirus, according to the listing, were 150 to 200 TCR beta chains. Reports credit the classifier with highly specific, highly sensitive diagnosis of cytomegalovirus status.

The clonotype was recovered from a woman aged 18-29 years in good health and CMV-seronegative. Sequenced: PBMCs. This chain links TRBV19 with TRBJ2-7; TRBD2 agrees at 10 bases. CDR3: CASRSIASGGLANHEQYF. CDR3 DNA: TGTGCCAGCAGGTCGATAGCTAGCGGGGGTCTGGCCAACCACGAGCAGTACTTC.